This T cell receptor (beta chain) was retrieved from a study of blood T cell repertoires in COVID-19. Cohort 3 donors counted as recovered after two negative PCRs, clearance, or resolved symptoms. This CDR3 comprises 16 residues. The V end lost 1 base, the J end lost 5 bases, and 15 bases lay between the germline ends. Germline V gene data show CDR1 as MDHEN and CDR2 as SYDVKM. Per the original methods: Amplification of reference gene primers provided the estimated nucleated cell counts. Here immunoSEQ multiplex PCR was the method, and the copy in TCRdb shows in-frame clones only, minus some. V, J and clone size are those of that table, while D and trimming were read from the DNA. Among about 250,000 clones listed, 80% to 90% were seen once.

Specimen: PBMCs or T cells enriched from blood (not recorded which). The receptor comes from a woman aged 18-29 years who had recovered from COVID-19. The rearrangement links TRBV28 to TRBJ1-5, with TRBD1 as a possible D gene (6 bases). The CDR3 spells CASSLSGRGIHQPQHF. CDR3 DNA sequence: TGTGCCAGCAGTTTATCCGGGAGGGGGATCCATCAGCCCCAGCATTTT.